This T cell receptor (beta chain) was captured in a study of regulatory T cells in long-lasting Graves disease (TCRdb year 2021). With respect to the entire study: Newly diagnosed Graves' disease patients had taken antithyroid drugs for less than 3 months. A total of around 35 samples underwent TCR sequencing: around 13 from persistent and some 20 from newly diagnosed Graves' disease patients. Persistent Graves' disease patients were compared with newly diagnosed Graves' disease patients by peripheral blood TCR sequencing and RNA sequencing. The study was conducted in China and was registered as a clinical trial. What the authors observed across the whole study: The authors acknowledged the small sample size as a limitation that may reduce accuracy. Sequencing and analysis were restricted to the TCR beta chain. Peripheral blood alone was examined, since thyroid tissue, which constituted the primary lesion, could not be accessed. Persistent Graves' disease patients showed lower TCR Shannon entropy and fewer highly expanded clones than newly diagnosed patients, suggesting clonal expansion. More public clonotypes were shared among persistent patients (roughly 3,000) than among newly diagnosed patients (approximately 1,000).

The intended sense of this specimen's time point label: newly diagnosed GD, antithyroid drugs for less than 3 months. For both TCR sequencing and RNA sequencing, RNA was extracted from PBMCs in TRIzol. The diagnosis of Graves' disease was made according to American Thyroid Association guidelines. Recruitment of patients was carried out at an endocrinology department in Xi'an, China. Each patient gave 7.5 to 10 milliliters of peripheral blood, collected in an EDTA anticoagulant tube. Ficoll Paque Plus density gradient separation was used to isolate PBMCs, and no additional T cell sorting was done. An Agilent 2100 Bioanalyzer and agarose gel were used to check RNA quality, and a NanoDrop 2000 was used to measure RNA concentration. A remark on this clonotype: The antigen this receptor binds is unknown. No qualities accompany the bases; no much larger clone lies one base away.

The protocol used for the library was multiplex PCR. Sequencing relied on an Illumina HiSeq 4000. CDR3 regions were amplified by Arm-PCR with iRepertoire HTBI primers to construct TCR beta libraries. PCR products were gel purified before sequencing. From the authors' description of their analysis: Across samples, 55 to 80 TRBV and 13 to 15 TRBJ segments were identified and used for gene usage analysis of CDR3 amino acid clonotypes. Filtered high-quality paired reads were merged into contigs using COPE and FqMerger. Contigs were aligned with BLAST to IMGT TRBV, TRBD and TRBJ reference genes, and CDR3 was defined per IMGT. Any clonotype with a frequency above 0.1% was classified as a highly expanded clone. Shannon entropy served as the measure of repertoire diversity, while the Gini coefficient captured V-J evenness. A clonotype was considered public if more than one individual shared it. TCRdb trimmed public reads at Q25 via fastp, called clones via MiXCR and kept in-frame beta chains. All rows with the same CDR3 protein become a single entry with the most common DNA and genes. The V and J calls were determined by TCRdb, not by the authors. The sample table contains 380,000 or so distinct CDR3 sequences; only one count was recorded for around 15% of them. In total, the top ten clones hold 20% of the sample.

These same records also appear under a second study, on T cells in Graves' hyperthyroidism and ophthalmopathy. As the second publication notes: Stable Graves' hyperthyroidism was defined as the absence of progression to ophthalmopathy over 18 months of follow-up. Hyperthyroidism patients were newly diagnosed, with disease duration under 2 months, and aged 18 to 65 years. The study excluded patients with uncontrolled infections, other autoimmune diseases, pregnancy or lactation. Diagnoses were based on clinical symptoms, serum thyroxine and TRAb, thyroid ultrasound and orbital computed tomography. For the first round of RT-PCR on the TCR CDR3, the HTBI primer set was used together with the Qiagen OneStep RT-PCR kit. Most expanded thyroid clonotypes (frequency above 0.001) were also detected in blood, suggesting blood repertoires may reflect thyroid immune responses. Ophthalmopathy was separated from stable hyperthyroidism by a 13 V-J signature model, with about 88% sensitivity and 81% to 82% specificity obtained in cross-validation and 80%/75% obtained in testing. During validation, the model predicted progression to ophthalmopathy a median of approximately 6 months ahead of onset, with around 70% sensitivity and under 85% specificity. To identify distinguishing TCR V-J signatures, a discovery cohort of 95 to 100 patients was used, comprising 40 to 45 with Graves' ophthalmopathy and roughly 60 with stable Graves' hyperthyroidism. Prospective prediction of ophthalmopathy was tested in an independent validation cohort of 18 to 20 hyperthyroidism patients and around 16 patients who later progressed to ophthalmopathy. The 90 to 100 discovery patients were randomly divided into training and test sets at a 7:3 ratio. In addition, the study compared T-cell repertoires in thyroid tissue and in blood from several Graves' hyperthyroidism patients. After blood sampling, hyperthyroidism patients were treated with methimazole at a starting dose of 30 mg daily, and ophthalmopathy patients were treated with high-dose intravenous methylprednisolone. Libraries were constructed in a second round of multiplex PCR, after which size selection and purification were carried out. The libraries were sequenced on an Illumina HiSeq2000 using paired-end 100 bp reads. SOAPnuke was used to process the raw data, removing reads that contained adapters or uncalled bases, had a mean Phred below 15, or lacked an exact match to the constant primer or identifier. COPE v1.2.5 was used to merge high-quality paired reads, and clonotypes were defined as unique nucleotide sequences. MiTCR v1.1 was used to align the clonotypes against IMGT TRBV, TRBD and TRBJ reference segments. Analysis was restricted to V-J combinations with a frequency above 0.0001, which covered 98% to 99.2% of repertoires. A TCS score was defined as the ratio of F50 (clonal expansion) to E x V (chaos), with BLOSUM62-based TCRdist applied between CDR3 peptides within each V-J. Welch's t-statistics and random forest reduced roughly 540 V-J features to roughly 13, which were used in a naive Bayes classifier (R e1071). No statistical method was used to set the sample size in advance, and investigators knew the group allocation. The paper reports TCR Vbeta CDR3 sequencing of over 130 peripheral blood samples: approximately 43 ophthalmopathy, some 80 hyperthyroidism and about 17 progressor patients.

This receptor was obtained from a woman between 18 and 29 years old with Graves disease. Donor details come from another sample of the same person, matched by shared clones. The sample consisted of peripheral blood mononuclear cells (PBMCs), taken at new diagnosis, from a patient treated with antithyroid drugs.

The CDR3 corresponds to CASSLGGGGETQYF. The nucleotide sequence reads as follows: TGTGCCAGCAGCTTAGGCGGGGGAGGAGAGACCCAGTACTTC. The receptor chain draws on TRBV7-2 and TRBJ2-5, and TRBD2 matches 7 of the central bases. From cysteine to phenylalanine, the CDR3 is 14 amino acids long. The entry retains the CDR3 DNA only, 42 bases that are in frame from base 1. CDR1 is given as SGHTA and CDR2 as FQGNSA, both from the germline V gene. The V end gives up 1 base and the J end 4 bases, leaving 3 bases in the junction not matched to a gene.